The present T cell receptor (beta chain) was sequenced within a study of shared clonotypes between healthy human individuals. Germline assignment: CDR1 PRHDT and CDR2 FYEKMQ (reference sequence). Unmatched junction bases numbered 2, after V lost 3 bases and J lost 3 bases. CDR3 length: 14 residues. Each cell subset's genomic DNA was divided evenly among several immunoSEQ plates. Data came from immunoSEQ multiplex PCR; TCRdb stores just in-frame clones and leaves some out. The table records roughly 2.5 million clones, around nine tenths of them present only once. Memory CD4+ cells were the fraction left after CD45RA+ naive selection.

The receptor's source is a man aged 18 to 29 in good health. Sequenced sample: naive CD4+ T cells sorted from blood. Subset here: CD45RA+ positively selected. The chain carries TRBV13 and TRBJ1-1; 9 bases map to TRBD1. CDR3 nucleotide sequence: TGTGCCAGCAGCTTGGACAGGGGAGACACTGAAGCTTTCTTT. Amino acids: CASSLDRGDTEAFF. Full variable domain (missing parts from reference TRBV13 and TRBJ1-1): AAGVIQSPRHLIKEKRETATLKCYPIPRHDTVYWYQQGPGQDPQFLISFYEKMQSDKGSIPDRFSAQQFSDYHSELNMSSLELGDSALYFCASSLDRGDTEAFFGQGTRLTVV.